The T cell receptor (beta chain) described here comes from a study of radiotherapy plus CTLA-4 blockade in lung cancer. Study at large: Among patients, approximately 17% showed objective responses, and about 30% had disease control. Overall study results and limits: Clones of tumor-derived TCRs expanded in blood after radiotherapy plus ipilimumab. Among reported predictors of response, early blood T cell clone dynamics with interferon-beta performed best.

A remark on this clone: Its antigen is still unknown.

Those patients who had chemo-refractory metastatic non-small-cell lung cancer were given focal radiation along with CTLA-4 blockade through ipilimumab. Assay: immunoSEQ multiplex PCR; the TCRdb copy retains only in-frame clones and omits some. This sample carries 70,000 to 90,000 clones, about 87% of them seen once, and the ten largest clones take 0.85% to 0.95%. This TCR came from a human donor with non-small cell lung cancer who had stable disease on radiotherapy plus ipilimumab. The specimen was peripheral blood, collected from a patient treated with radiotherapy plus ipilimumab.

As DNA, the CDR3 is TGTGCCAGTAGTATAGGAGCTGCGGGCTCTGGAAACACCATATATTTT. Its protein product is CASSIGAAGSGNTIYF. V and J are TRBV19 and TRBJ1-3; D remains unclear. Trimming removed 1 base at V and 0 bases at J, with 10 bases between. CDR1 and CDR2 from the germline V gene are LNHDA and SQIVND (reference sequence). This CDR3 is built from 16 residues.